This TCR beta chain originates from a study of T cells in Graves' hyperthyroidism and ophthalmopathy. Researchers took RNA transcripts and amplified the TCR beta CDR3 regions from them. Carried out on the TCR CDR3, a first-round RT-PCR used the HTBI primer set. TCRdb re-called the multiplex PCR reads through MiXCR, storing one row per CDR3 protein. The table lists around 720,000 distinct CDR3 sequences, around 40% of them singletons. The V gene's germline CDR1 is LGHNT and CDR2 FRNRAP. V lost 5 bases to trimming and J lost 4 bases; unmatched junction nucleotides: 10. The CDR3 is 15 residues long. The sample holds a few counts of this clonotype. The antigen remains undetermined. General observations from the study: The model anticipated ophthalmopathy a median about 7 months pre-onset. Most thyroid-expanded clonotypes above 0.001 were also found in blood.

Patients aged 18 to 65 had newly diagnosed hyperthyroidism that had lasted under 2 months. The sequencing sample was made of blood. The clonotype originates from a woman between 35 and 50 years old with Graves' hyperthyroidism. The chain joins TRBV12-5 to TRBJ1-1, with TRBD1 matching over 7 bases. The CDR3 coding sequence is TGTGCTAGTGGTCTAGATACAGGGGCGGGCACTGAAGCTTTCTTT. It yields the protein CASGLDTGAGTEAFF.